These 5 T cell receptor beta chains share one sample of origin, sequenced in a study of T cell changes during pregnancy in multiple sclerosis. Method: immunoSEQ multiplex PCR; TCRdb's copy keeps in-frame clones and lacks some. The sample includes tens of thousands of clones, about 91% of them seen just once. The sample consisted of CD4+ T cells from peripheral blood mononuclear cells, taken in the third trimester of pregnancy. Source of these receptors: a female donor in good health, enrolled as a control in a pregnancy study.

The chain is built from TRBV5-1 and TRBJ2-2; D might be TRBD2 (5 bases). This CDR3 comprises 15 residues. Per the germline V gene, CDR1 is SGHRS and CDR2 is YFSETQ. With 1 base removed from V and 3 bases from J, the gap between germline ends came to 10 bases. The CDR3 coding sequence is TGCGCCAGCAGCTTGTCTAGCTCAGACACCGGGGAGCTGTTTTTT. It specifies CASSLSSSDTGELFF.

The chain has TRBV30 and TRBJ2-7; TRBD2 is a possible D gene (5 bases). V was trimmed by 4 bases and J by 3 bases, leaving 13 bases between them. The CDR3 runs 13 residues. Germline V gene sequence: CDR1 GTSNPN, CDR2 SVGIG (reference sequence). CDR3 sequence (DNA): TGTGCCTGGACCGAGGGTAGCAACTACGAGCAGTACTTC. Translating it yields CAWTEGSNYEQYF.

The chain uses TRBV5-1 and TRBJ2-3; D may be TRBD1 (6 bases). CDR1 and CDR2 (germline): SGHRS, YFSETQ. V lost 1 base and J lost 3, with 12 bases in between. The CDR3 sequence is 15 residues long. The CDR3 loop is CASSLQQGRTDTQYF. CDR3 coding DNA: TGCGCCAGCAGCTTGCAACAGGGCAGGACAGATACGCAGTATTTT.

The V call is TRBV11-3, the J call TRBJ2-7, with 9 bases identical to TRBD1. This CDR3 is built from 13 residues. The V and J ends lost 6 bases and 4 bases, in that order; junction bases with no gene match: 4. Germline V gene data show CDR1 as SGHNT and CDR2 as YENEEA. CDR3 DNA: TGTGCCAGCAGTCAGGGACAGGGTTACGAGCAGTACTTC. This encodes CASSQGQGYEQYF.

CDR3 nucleotides: TGTGCCTGGAGCCTGAGATTGGGACAGGGTGGAAACACCATATATTTT. Protein: CAWSLRLGQGGNTIYF. The chain joins TRBV30 to TRBJ1-3; 9 bases match TRBD1. V gave up 3 bases and J gave up 3 bases; unmatched junction bases: 9. The germline V gene encodes CDR1 GTSNPN and CDR2 SVGIG (reference sequence). The CDR3 totals 16 residues.